This note documents a single T cell receptor beta chain sequence. These data originate in a study of shared clonotypes between healthy human individuals. Background on the study: The donor group consisted of two women and a few men, aged 18 to 49.

Each subset's genomic DNA was split evenly across several immunoSEQ plates. In the authors' workflow: Because ImmunoSEQ provided only junction sequences with no quality scores, the filtering differed. Measured with immunoSEQ multiplex PCR; TCRdb has only the in-frame clones, and not every one. The V and J calls and clone size are taken from that table; D and trimming were inferred from the DNA. The table includes about 670,000 clones, 60% to 80% detected once. Naive CD4+ cells were CD45RA-selected; the remaining cells were memory. Input material: memory CD4+ T cells sorted from blood. The subset is: CD45RA-negative fraction. The clonotype was recovered from a woman in her twenties or thirties in good health.

The CDR3: CASSLSRGGRERETQYF. As DNA, the CDR3 is TGTGCCAGCAGCTTGAGCAGGGGCGGGAGGGAGAGGGAGACCCAGTACTTC. The rearrangement links TRBV5-4 to TRBJ2-5; 9 nucleotides line up with TRBD2. The CDR3 has 17 residues. Trimming took 1 base from V and 5 from J; bases not matched to a gene: 12. Looked up from germline, CDR1 is SGHNT and CDR2 is YYREEE (reference sequence).